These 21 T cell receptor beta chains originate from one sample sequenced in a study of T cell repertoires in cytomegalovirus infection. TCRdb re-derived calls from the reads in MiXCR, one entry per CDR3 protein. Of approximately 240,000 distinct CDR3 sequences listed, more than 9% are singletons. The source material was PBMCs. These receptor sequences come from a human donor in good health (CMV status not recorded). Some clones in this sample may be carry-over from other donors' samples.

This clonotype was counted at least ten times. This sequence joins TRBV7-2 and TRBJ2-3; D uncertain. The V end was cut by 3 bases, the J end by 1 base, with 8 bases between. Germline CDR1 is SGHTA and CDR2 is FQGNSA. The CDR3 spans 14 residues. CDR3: CASSFSPGTDTQYF. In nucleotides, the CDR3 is TGTGCCAGCAGCTTTTCCCCCGGCACAGATACGCAGTATTTT.

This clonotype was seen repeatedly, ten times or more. The CDR3 DNA reads TGTGCCAGCAGCTCGATGGGGAGGAACAGGGAAGATGGCTACACCTTC. Translation: CASSSMGRNREDGYTF. The chain is built from TRBV7-2 and TRBJ1-2; a weak D match, TRBD1 (6 bases). V was pared by 4 bases and J by 6 bases, with 21 bases between. Germline CDR1 and CDR2: SGHTA and FQGNSA. CDR3 size: 16 residues.

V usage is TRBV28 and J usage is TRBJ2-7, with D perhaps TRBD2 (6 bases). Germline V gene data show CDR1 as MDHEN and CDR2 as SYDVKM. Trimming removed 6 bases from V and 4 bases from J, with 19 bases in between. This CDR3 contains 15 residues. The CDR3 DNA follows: TGTGCCAGCAGCCTTTCCCGTCGGGGGACTTACGAGCAGTACTTC. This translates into CASSLSRRGTYEQYF.

Here the CDR3 DNA reads TGTGCCACCAGCCGGGGGACAGAGAACACTGAAGCTTTCTTT. Its translation: CATSRGTENTEAFF. J is TRBJ1-1 and V is TRBV15, with 7 bases that match TRBD1. There are 14 residues in the CDR3. With 5 bases clipped from V and 1 base from J, the junction kept 4 bases outside the gene matches. The germline gives CDR1 LNHNV, CDR2 YYDKDF (reference sequence).

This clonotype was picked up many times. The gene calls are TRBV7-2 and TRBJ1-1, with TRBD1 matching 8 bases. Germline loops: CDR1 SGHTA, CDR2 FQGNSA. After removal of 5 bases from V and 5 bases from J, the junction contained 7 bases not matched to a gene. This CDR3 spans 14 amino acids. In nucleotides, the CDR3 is TGTGCCAGCAGCCTGACAGGGGTTGGAACTGAAGCTTTCTTT. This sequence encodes CASSLTGVGTEAFF.

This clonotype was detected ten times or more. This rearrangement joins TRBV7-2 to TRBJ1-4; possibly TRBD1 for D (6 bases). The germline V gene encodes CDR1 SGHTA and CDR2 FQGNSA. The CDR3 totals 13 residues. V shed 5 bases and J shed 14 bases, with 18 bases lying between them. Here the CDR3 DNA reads TGTGCCAGCAGCCTAGACGCGGGGGCAGGCCTGTTTTTT. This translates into CASSLDAGAGLFF.

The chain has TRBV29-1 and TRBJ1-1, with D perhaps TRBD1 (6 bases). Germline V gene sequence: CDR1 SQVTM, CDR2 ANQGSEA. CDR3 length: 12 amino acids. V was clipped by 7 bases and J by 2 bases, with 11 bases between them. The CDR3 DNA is TGCAGCGCATCACAGGGAAACACTGAAGCTTTCTTT. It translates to CSASQGNTEAFF.

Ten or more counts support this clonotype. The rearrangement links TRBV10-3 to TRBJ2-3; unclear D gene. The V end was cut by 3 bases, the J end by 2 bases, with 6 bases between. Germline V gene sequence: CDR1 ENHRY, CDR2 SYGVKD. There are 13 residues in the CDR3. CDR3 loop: CAISDRPTDTQYF. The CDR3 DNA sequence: TGTGCCATCAGTGACAGACCCACAGATACGCAGTATTTT.

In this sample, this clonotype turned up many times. CDR3 nucleotide sequence: TGTGCCAGCAGCTTAGTGACGACTAGCGGGAGTTACGAGCAGTACTTC. Its protein product is CASSLVTTSGSYEQYF. The V call is TRBV7-9, the J call TRBJ2-7; 12 bases align to TRBD2. V shed 1 base, J shed 4 bases, and the junction held 5 bases outside the gene matches. This CDR3 is built from 16 residues. Germline V gives CDR1 SEHNR, CDR2 FQNEAQ (reference sequence).

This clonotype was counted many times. CDR3 residues: CASSLMSAGGTEAFF. The CDR3 DNA reads TGTGCCAGCAGCTTAATGTCGGCAGGGGGCACTGAAGCTTTCTTT. This sequence joins TRBV7-8 and TRBJ1-1; 7 nucleotides agree with TRBD1. CDR3 length equals 15 residues. J gave up 4 bases and V 2 bases, and 7 bases lay outside the gene matches. Germline CDR1 reads SGHVS; CDR2 reads FQNEAQ.

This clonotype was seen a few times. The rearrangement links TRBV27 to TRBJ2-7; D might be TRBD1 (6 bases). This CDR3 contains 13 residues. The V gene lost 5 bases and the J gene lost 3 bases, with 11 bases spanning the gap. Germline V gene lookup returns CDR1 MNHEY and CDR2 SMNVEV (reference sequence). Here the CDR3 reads CASSGQGYYEQYF. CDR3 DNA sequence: TGTGCCAGCAGTGGCCAGGGGTACTACGAGCAGTACTTC.

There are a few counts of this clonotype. Here the CDR3 reads CSARKAQNYGYTF. The CDR3 DNA follows: TGCAGTGCTAGGAAAGCCCAAAACTATGGCTACACCTTC. The chain combines TRBV20-1 with TRBJ1-2; D gene ambiguous. Between the trimmed V and J ends, which lost 3 bases and 2 bases, there was a span of 10 bases. Germline lookup yields CDR1 DFQATT and CDR2 SNEGSKA (reference sequence). There are 13 residues in the CDR3.

CDR3 loop: CASSLVTGVRTGELFF. The CDR3 coding sequence is TGTGCCAGCAGCTTAGTGACAGGGGTCCGGACCGGGGAGCTGTTTTTT. The chain carries TRBV11-3 and TRBJ2-2; 8 bases line up with TRBD1. Germline values: CDR1 SGHNT, CDR2 YENEEA. The V segment lost 1 base and the J segment 5 bases; nucleotides outside the gene matches: 6. The CDR3 has 16 residues.

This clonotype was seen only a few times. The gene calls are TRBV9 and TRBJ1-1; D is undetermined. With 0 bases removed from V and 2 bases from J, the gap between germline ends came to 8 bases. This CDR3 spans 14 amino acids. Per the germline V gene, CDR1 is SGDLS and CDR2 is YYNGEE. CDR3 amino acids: CASSVASTNTEAFF. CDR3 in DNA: TGTGCCAGCAGCGTAGCTAGCACAAACACTGAAGCTTTCTTT.

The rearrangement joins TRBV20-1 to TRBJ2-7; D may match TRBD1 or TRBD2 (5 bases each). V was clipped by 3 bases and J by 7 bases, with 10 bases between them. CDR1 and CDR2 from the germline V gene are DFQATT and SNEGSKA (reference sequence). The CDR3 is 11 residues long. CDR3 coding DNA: TGCAGTGCTAGTTCGGGACGGGAGCAGTACTTC. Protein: CSASSGREQYF.

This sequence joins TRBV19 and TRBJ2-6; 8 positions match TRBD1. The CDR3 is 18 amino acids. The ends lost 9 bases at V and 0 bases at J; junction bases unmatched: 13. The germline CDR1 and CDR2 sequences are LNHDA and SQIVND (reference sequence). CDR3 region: CASRFLGQGGSGANVLTF. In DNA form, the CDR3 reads TGTGCCAGCAGGTTCCTTGGACAGGGAGGCTCTGGGGCCAACGTCCTGACTTTC.

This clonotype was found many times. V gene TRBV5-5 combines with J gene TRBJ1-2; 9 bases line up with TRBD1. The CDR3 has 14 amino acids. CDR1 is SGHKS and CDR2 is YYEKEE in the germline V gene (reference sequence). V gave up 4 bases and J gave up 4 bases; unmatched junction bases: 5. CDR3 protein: CASSLGQGFYGYTF. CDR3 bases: TGTGCCAGCAGCCTCGGACAGGGGTTCTATGGCTACACCTTC.

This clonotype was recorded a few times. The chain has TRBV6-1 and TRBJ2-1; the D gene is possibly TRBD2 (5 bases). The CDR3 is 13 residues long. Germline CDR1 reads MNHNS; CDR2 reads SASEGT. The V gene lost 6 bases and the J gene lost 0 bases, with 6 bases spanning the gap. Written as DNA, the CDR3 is TGTGCCAGCAGGGAGGTCTCCTACAATGAGCAGTTCTTC. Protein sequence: CASREVSYNEQFF.

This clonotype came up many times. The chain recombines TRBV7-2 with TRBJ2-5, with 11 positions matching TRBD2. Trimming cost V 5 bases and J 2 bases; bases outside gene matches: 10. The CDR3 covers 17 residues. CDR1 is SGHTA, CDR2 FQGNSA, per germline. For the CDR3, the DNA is TGTGCCAGCAGCAGCGCAGGGGTAGCGGGGGGGCAAGAGACCCAGTACTTC. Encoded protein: CASSSAGVAGGQETQYF.

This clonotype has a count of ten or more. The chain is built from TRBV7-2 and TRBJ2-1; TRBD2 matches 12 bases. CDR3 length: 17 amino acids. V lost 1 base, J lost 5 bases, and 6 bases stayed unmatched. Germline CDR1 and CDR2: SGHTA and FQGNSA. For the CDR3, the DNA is TGTGCCAGCAGCTTAGAAAAAAGGACTAGCGGGAACAATGAGCAGTTCTTC. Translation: CASSLEKRTSGNNEQFF.

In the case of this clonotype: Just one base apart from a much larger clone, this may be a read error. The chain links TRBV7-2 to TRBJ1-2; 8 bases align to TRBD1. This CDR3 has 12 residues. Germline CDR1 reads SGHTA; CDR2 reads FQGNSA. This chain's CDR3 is CVSSLKGQAETF. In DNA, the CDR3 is TGTGTCAGCAGCTTAAAGGGACAGGCCGAAACCTTC.